The 22 T cell receptor beta chains in this list originate from one sample, sequenced in a study of T cells in Graves' hyperthyroidism and ophthalmopathy (dated by TCRdb to the late 2010s). Library creation used multiplex PCR. The sequencing machine was an Illumina HiSeq 2000. Amplification of TCR beta CDR3 regions was carried out from RNA transcripts. For the first round of RT-PCR on the TCR CDR3, the HTBI primer set was used together with the Qiagen OneStep RT-PCR kit. The raw public data were reprocessed by TCRdb itself: fastp quality trimming at Q25, MiXCR clonotype calling, in-frame beta chains only. Each CDR3 protein gets just one entry, which takes the most common genes and DNA from the rows behind it. The sample table contains 650,000 to 750,000 distinct CDR3 sequences; only one count was recorded for 14% of them. The top ten hold roughly a tenth of the sample. Sequenced input: blood. These TCRs come from a woman under 30 with Graves' hyperthyroidism.

Notes on this clonotype: This may come from a read error, since a much larger clone is one base off. V is TRBV5-1 and J is TRBJ2-1; D may match TRBD1 or TRBD2 (5 bases each). Germline CDR1 is SGHRS and CDR2 is YFSETQ. The CDR3 has 13 residues. The V gene lost 0 bases and the J gene lost 10 bases, with 11 bases spanning the gap. The CDR3 nucleotides read TGCGCCAGCAGCTTGGACGGGGCGTCCGAGCAGTTCTTC. This translates into CASSLDGASEQFF.

This clonotype occurred a few times. This chain links TRBV7-9 with TRBJ2-5; 14 bases are a match to TRBD2. This CDR3 contains 16 residues. Germline CDR1 and CDR2: SEHNR and FQNEAQ (reference sequence). The V and J ends lost 9 bases and 3 bases, in that order; junction bases with no gene match: 9. In DNA form, the CDR3 reads TGTGCCAGTAGCCCCCAGGGACTAGCGGGAGAAGAGACCCAGTACTTC. Translating it yields CASSPQGLAGEETQYF.

This clonotype was seen at least ten times. V and J are TRBV20-1 and TRBJ1-5; 7 bases match TRBD1. V was pared by 2 bases and J by 3 bases, with 4 bases of the junction left unmatched. The CDR3 totals 14 residues. Germline CDR1 and CDR2: DFQATT and SNEGSKA (reference sequence). The CDR3 nucleotides read TGCAGTGCTAGAACAGGGGCTGCCAATCAGCCCCAGCATTTT. As protein: CSARTGAANQPQHF.

Many counts were recorded for this clonotype. The V gene is TRBV11-1, the J gene TRBJ2-1; 7 bases are a match to TRBD2. Germline lookup yields CDR1 SGHAT and CDR2 FQDESV (reference sequence). The junction had 9 bases not matched to a gene; V was cut back by 3 bases and J by 4 bases. The CDR3 covers 16 residues. The CDR3 here is CASSLGPSGKYNEQFF. DNA of the CDR3: TGTGCCAGCAGCTTGGGGCCGAGCGGGAAATACAATGAGCAGTTCTTC.

V gene TRBV4-3 combines with J gene TRBJ1-3; no clear D gene. Germline V CDR1 and CDR2: LGHNA, YSLEER. Trimming left V 0 bases short and J 0 bases short, with 15 bases between. The CDR3 extends over 18 amino acids. The CDR3 DNA follows: TGCGCCAGCAGCCAAGAGCGTGTGGAATTGAACTCTGGAAACACCATATATTTT. Its translation is CASSQERVELNSGNTIYF.

The sample holds many counts of this clonotype. This rearrangement joins TRBV18 to TRBJ2-2; a weak D match, TRBD2 (7 bases). This CDR3 has 14 residues. V was shortened by 6 bases and J by 4 bases, with 12 bases between the two germline ends. Germline values: CDR1 KGHSH, CDR2 LQKENI. In DNA form, the CDR3 reads TGTGCCAGCTCCACGGGGGGCACCACCGGGGAGCTGTTTTTT. Its translation: CASSTGGTTGELFF.

This clonotype was counted at least ten times. This sequence joins TRBV20-1 and TRBJ1-5; D perhaps matches TRBD1 (6 bases). CDR1 DFQATT and CDR2 SNEGSKA come from the germline V gene (reference sequence). The CDR3 sequence is 14 residues long. Trimming removed 3 bases from V and 3 bases from J, with 12 bases in between. CDR3 sequence (DNA): TGCAGTGCTAGTCGCACAGGGAACAATCAGCCCCAGCATTTT. As protein: CSASRTGNNQPQHF.

The gene calls are TRBV10-3 and TRBJ2-5, with D possibly being TRBD1 or TRBD2 (5 bases each). This CDR3 comprises 13 residues. The V gene's germline CDR1 is ENHRY and CDR2 SYGVKD. V was pared by 4 bases and J by 4 bases, with 10 bases between. Here the CDR3 reads CAISGSGRETQYF. In DNA, the CDR3 is TGTGCCATCAGTGGGTCAGGGAGAGAGACCCAGTACTTC.

The chain is built from TRBV6-5 and TRBJ2-7; TRBD2 matches 14 bases. Germline CDR1 and CDR2: MNHEY and SVGAGI. V was pared by 0 bases and J by 7 bases, with 5 bases of the junction left unmatched. The CDR3 loop spans 16 amino acids. The DNA of the CDR3 is TGTGCCAGCAGTTACTCGGGGACTAGCGGGAGCAAAGAGCAGTACTTC. It is translated as CASSYSGTSGSKEQYF.

The genes are TRBV29-1 and TRBJ1-1; D gene ambiguous. Germline assignment: CDR1 SQVTM and CDR2 ANQGSEA. The CDR3 extends over 13 amino acids. V lost 4 bases to trimming and J lost 1 base, with 10 bases between them. The CDR3 nucleotides read TGCAGCGTTGTAGGCCTTGGGAACACTGAAGCTTTCTTT. The encoded protein is CSVVGLGNTEAFF.

This clonotype has ten or more counts. The CDR3 sequence is CASSAQGVMSSNEQFF. CDR3 coding DNA: TGTGCCAGCAGCGCGCAAGGGGTTATGTCGAGCAATGAGCAGTTCTTC. The rearrangement links TRBV7-2 to TRBJ2-1; the D gene is possibly TRBD1 (5 bases). Germline V gene data show CDR1 as SGHTA and CDR2 as FQGNSA. V was trimmed by 5 bases and J by 6 bases, leaving 20 bases between them. This CDR3 region has 16 residues.

This clonotype has a handful of counts. The J gene is TRBJ2-4, the V gene TRBV27, with 9 bases that match TRBD2. Germline CDR1 and CDR2: MNHEY and SMNVEV (reference sequence). V lost 2 bases and J lost 2; bases outside the gene matches: 7. This CDR3 spans 17 amino acids. In DNA form, the CDR3 reads TGTGCCAGCAGTTTAAGGTGGCGGGAGGGCCCCAAAAACATTCAGTACTTC. This sequence encodes CASSLRWREGPKNIQYF.

This clonotype was picked up many times. The chain joins TRBV28 to TRBJ2-5, with TRBD2 matching over 10 bases. This CDR3 is built from 14 residues. The junction had 5 bases not matched to a gene; V was cut back by 5 bases and J by 5 bases. CDR1 is MDHEN and CDR2 is SYDVKM in the germline V gene. CDR3 nucleotide sequence: TGTGCCAGCAGTACCTTTAGCGGGAGGGAGACCCAGTACTTC. Amino acids: CASSTFSGRETQYF.

In its sample, this clonotype was seen many times. CDR3: CSAQGGRGALREQYF. DNA of the CDR3: TGCAGTGCTCAGGGCGGGCGGGGAGCCTTACGCGAGCAGTACTTC. The rearrangement links TRBV20-1 to TRBJ2-7, with TRBD2 as a possible D gene (6 bases). The CDR3 spans 15 residues. CDR1 and CDR2 from the germline V gene are DFQATT and SNEGSKA (reference sequence). The germline V and J ends were trimmed by 5 bases and 6 bases, with 23 bases remaining between them.

This clonotype was seen at least ten times. The gene calls are TRBV11-2 and TRBJ2-3; 9 positions agree with TRBD1. The J segment lost 4 bases and the V segment lost 1 base, leaving 6 bases of the junction unmatched. This CDR3 region has 16 residues. CDR1 and CDR2 (germline): SGHAT, FQNNGV. The CDR3 protein is CASSLVTGGIADTQYF. The CDR3 region has the DNA TGTGCCAGCAGCTTAGTAACAGGGGGCATCGCAGATACGCAGTATTTT.

This clonotype has ten or more counts. The chain links TRBV29-1 to TRBJ1-1, with 7 bases fitting TRBD1. The CDR3 totals 15 residues. J gave up 0 bases and V 6 bases, and 10 bases lay outside the gene matches. Germline V gene sequence: CDR1 SQVTM, CDR2 ANQGSEA. This CDR3 reads CSVRPGTDLNTEAFF. The CDR3 DNA reads TGCAGCGTGCGTCCCGGGACAGATTTGAACACTGAAGCTTTCTTT.

This clonotype has ten or more counts. The chain recombines TRBV12-3 or TRBV12-4 with TRBJ2-5; D remains unclear. There are 14 residues in the CDR3. V lost 0 bases to trimming and J lost 4 bases, with 9 bases between them. DNA for the CDR3: TGTGCCAGCAGTTTAGCGGGGATCCGAGAGACCCAGTACTTC. It yields the protein CASSLAGIRETQYF.

The chain combines TRBV24-1 with TRBJ2-3, with 7 bases fitting TRBD2. Trimming removed 4 bases from V and 2 bases from J; junction bases left unmatched: 8. The CDR3 is made up of 16 amino acids. Germline V gene data show CDR1 as KGHDR and CDR2 as SFDVKD. The CDR3 protein is CATSDSGTKPTDTQYF. CDR3 DNA: TGTGCCACCAGTGACTCCGGGACTAAGCCCACAGATACGCAGTATTTT.

This clonotype was detected ten times or more. V gene TRBV18 combines with J gene TRBJ1-4; D uncertain. V was trimmed by 6 bases and J by 8 bases, leaving 16 bases between them. This CDR3 is built from 14 residues. Germline V CDR1 and CDR2: KGHSH, LQKENI. Here the CDR3 reads CASSAYGLMEKLFF. CDR3 DNA sequence: TGTGCCAGCTCGGCTTACGGCCTTATGGAAAAACTGTTTTTT.

The table lists this clonotype with many counts. The chain recombines TRBV20-1 with TRBJ2-3; D possibly corresponds to TRBD1 (5 bases). Germline CDR1 is DFQATT and CDR2 is SNEGSKA (reference sequence). The CDR3 has 14 amino acids. The ends were cut back, 6 bases at V and 2 bases at J, with 15 bases in the middle. The CDR3 DNA reads as TGCAGTGCAAGGACCGACAGAGTCACAGATACGCAGTATTTT. Protein product: CSARTDRVTDTQYF.

This chain connects TRBV4-2 to TRBJ1-1, with no clear D. The CDR3 runs to 12 residues. V lost 1 base, J lost 8 bases, and 8 bases lay in between. The germline V gene encodes CDR1 LGHNA and CDR2 YNFKEQ. This chain's CDR3 is CASSQGVGEAFF. CDR3 DNA: TGTGCCAGCAGCCAAGGGGTGGGGGAAGCTTTCTTT.

This clonotype turned up a few times. J is TRBJ1-3 and V is TRBV2; D unclear. The CDR3 runs to 16 residues. CDR1 SNHLY and CDR2 FYNNEI come from the germline V gene. The V end was cut by 4 bases, the J end by 0 bases, with 13 bases between. The CDR3 nucleotides read TGTGCCAGCAGTGTAACACCACAATTCTCTGGAAACACCATATATTTT. Its translation: CASSVTPQFSGNTIYF.